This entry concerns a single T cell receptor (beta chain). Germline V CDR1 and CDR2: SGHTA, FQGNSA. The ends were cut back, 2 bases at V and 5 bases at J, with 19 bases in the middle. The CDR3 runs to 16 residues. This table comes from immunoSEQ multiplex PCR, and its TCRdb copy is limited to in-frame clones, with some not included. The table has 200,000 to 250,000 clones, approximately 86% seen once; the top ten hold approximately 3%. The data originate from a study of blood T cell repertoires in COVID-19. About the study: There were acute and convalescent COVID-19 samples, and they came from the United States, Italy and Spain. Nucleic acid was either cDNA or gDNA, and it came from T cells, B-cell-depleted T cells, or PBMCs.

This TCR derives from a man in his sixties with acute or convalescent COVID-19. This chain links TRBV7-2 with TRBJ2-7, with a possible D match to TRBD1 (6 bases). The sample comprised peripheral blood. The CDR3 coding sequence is TGTGCCAGCAGCTTATACCCGGGGCAGGGGAGAAACGAGCAGTACTTC. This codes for CASSLYPGQGRNEQYF.